The 9 T cell receptor beta chains presented below share a single source sample, sequenced in a study of identical twins. TCRdb passed the 5' RACE reads through MiXCR, listing each CDR3 protein once. Of a few hundred thousand distinct CDR3 sequences detected, about 8.3% appear once; the ten largest clones hold less than 4%. These data were likewise used in another study, on yellow fever vaccine responses in identical twins.

The source material was CD8+ T cells sorted from blood. The receptors shown here come from a woman aged 18-30 years in good health.

This clonotype was seen at least ten times. This chain links TRBV5-1 with TRBJ1-2; the match to TRBD1 covers 7 bases. Germline V lookup: CDR1 SGHRS, CDR2 YFSETQ. V shed 0 bases and J 7 bases; nucleotides not matched to a gene: 3. This CDR3 has 13 residues. CDR3 amino acids: CASSLEGGGGYTF. The CDR3 DNA follows: TGCGCCAGCAGCTTGGAAGGGGGCGGTGGCTACACCTTC.

This clonotype was observed a few times. The J gene is TRBJ2-3, the V gene TRBV11-2, with D unclear. With 1 base removed from V and 2 bases from J, the gap between germline ends came to 13 bases. The CDR3 has 16 residues. The germline V gene encodes CDR1 SGHAT and CDR2 FQNNGV. The CDR3 loop is CASSLVTALPTDTQYF. DNA for the CDR3: TGTGCCAGCAGCTTAGTAACAGCCCTCCCCACAGATACGCAGTATTTT.

This clonotype has more than one count but fewer than ten. The gene calls are TRBV7-8 and TRBJ2-2; D call uncertain. The V end lost 5 bases, the J end lost 2 bases, and 15 bases lay between the germline ends. The length of the CDR3 is 16 residues. Germline values: CDR1 SGHVS, CDR2 FQNEAQ. CDR3 sequence (DNA): TGTGCCAGCAGCACCCTTTTGCTAGTAAACACCGGGGAGCTGTTTTTT. This gives the protein CASSTLLLVNTGELFF. The whole variable domain, filled in from reference TRBV7-8 and TRBJ2-2, reads GAGVSQSPRYKVAKRGQDVALRCDPISGHVSLFWYQQALGQGPEFLTYFQNEAQLDKSGLPSDRFFAERPEGSVSTLKIQRTQQEDSAVYLCASSTLLLVNTGELFFGEGSRLTVL.

This clonotype appeared many times. This rearrangement joins TRBV9 to TRBJ2-3, with 7 bases fitting TRBD1. The germline gives CDR1 SGDLS, CDR2 YYNGEE. Trimming removed 3 bases from V and 2 bases from J; junction bases left unmatched: 6. This CDR3 contains 15 residues. CDR3 sequence reads: CASSASGTDTDTQYF. As DNA, the CDR3 is TGTGCCAGCAGCGCCTCCGGGACAGACACAGATACGCAGTATTTT.

This clonotype was seen a few times. This chain links TRBV4-3 with TRBJ2-7; no definite D call. Germline CDR1 LGHNA, CDR2 YSLEER. V lost 0 bases and J lost 0, with 12 bases in between. The CDR3 spans 16 residues. The CDR3 DNA is TGCGCCAGCAGCCAAGATCCAGGATTGAGCTCCTACGAGCAGTACTTC. Protein product: CASSQDPGLSSYEQYF.

This clonotype was recorded many times. V and J are TRBV27 and TRBJ2-7, with 8 bases lining up with TRBD1. The trim removed 5 bases at V and 4 bases at J, leaving 13 bases unmatched. The CDR3 has 16 amino acids. CDR1 and CDR2 (germline): MNHEY, SMNVEV (reference sequence). CDR3 nucleotide sequence: TGTGCCAGCAGTCCGACAGGGGATAACCTGAAATACGAGCAGTACTTC. The encoded protein is CASSPTGDNLKYEQYF.

This clonotype was picked up many times. The chain couples TRBV20-1 to TRBJ2-7; perhaps TRBD1 as D (6 bases). Trimming stripped 1 base from V and 3 bases from J, with 19 bases between. CDR3 length: 16 amino acids. Per the germline V gene, CDR1 is DFQATT and CDR2 is SNEGSKA (reference sequence). CDR3: CSARAVIRTDYYEQYF. CDR3 in DNA: TGCAGTGCTAGAGCGGTAATTCGGACAGATTACTACGAGCAGTACTTC.

This clonotype was observed many times. The rearrangement joins TRBV29-1 to TRBJ2-5; D remains unclear. The CDR3 is made up of 13 amino acids. Trimming stripped 7 bases from V and 3 bases from J, with 15 bases between. The germline gives CDR1 SQVTM, CDR2 ANQGSEA. CDR3 DNA sequence: TGCAGCGCCCAGCCGTGGGTTGAAGAGACCCAGTACTTC. The encoded protein is CSAQPWVEETQYF.

This clonotype was detected only once. The CDR3 is CASSLGDSFEQYF. DNA for the CDR3: TGCGCCAGCAGCTTGGGGGACAGCTTCGAGCAGTACTTC. The chain employs TRBV5-1 and TRBJ2-7; 7 nucleotides line up with TRBD1. V was clipped by 0 bases and J by 6 bases; unmatched bases: 3. The CDR3 runs to 13 residues. In germline, CDR1 is SGHRS, CDR2 YFSETQ.